Listed below are T cell receptor beta chains from one sample, sequenced in a study of blood T cell repertoires in COVID-19. Profiling relied on immunoSEQ multiplex PCR, and the TCRdb table lists in-frame clones only, not all of them. The sample contains some 150,000 clones, roughly four fifths of which appear only once. The specimen sequenced was peripheral blood. Receptors originate from a human donor in a cohort sampled during active COVID-19. CDR3s include the opening cysteine and the closing phenylalanine or tryptophan.

V	J	CDR3
TRBV9	TRBJ2-1	CASSVEGQWYNEQFF
TRBV11-2	TRBJ2-5	CASSSSGGETQYF
TRBV19	TRBJ2-6	CASKPPGLAVSGANVLTF
TRBV9	TRBJ2-3	CASSAITSTDTQYF
TRBV4-1	TRBJ2-1	CASSRGGGTDEQFF
TRBV5-1	TRBJ1-2	CASSLDNSYGYTF
TRBV5-1	TRBJ2-5	CASSLTSGGQETQYF
TRBV12-3/TRBV12-4	TRBJ2-1	CASSFGPGGEQFF
TRBV7-2	TRBJ1-2	CASSLGGGGVYGYTF
TRBV5-1	TRBJ2-7	CASSLAMVDIPYEQYF
TRBV6-5	TRBJ2-1	CASNGGRNNEQFF
TRBV28	TRBJ2-1	CASQTGISYNEQFF
TRBV27	TRBJ2-7	CASSLGLAASYEQYF
TRBV29-1	TRBJ2-1	CSVSLGGEQFF
TRBV7-2	TRBJ2-7	CASSLEEYEQYF
TRBV2	TRBJ2-4	CASSVGLAKNIQYF
TRBV29-1	TRBJ1-4	CSVPGQGRLFF
TRBV5-1	TRBJ1-6	CASSLTGNNSPLHF
TRBV6-2/TRBV6-3	TRBJ1-2	CASSPLYSNYGYTF
TRBV4-2	TRBJ2-5	CASSQDYREGPGGETQYF
TRBV4-1	TRBJ1-2	CASRQGGTQANYGYTF
TRBV5-5	TRBJ2-3	CASSLSGASTDTQYF
TRBV9	TRBJ1-6	CASSQRQGDSPLHF
TRBV5-1	TRBJ1-4	CASSQGLPNEKLFF